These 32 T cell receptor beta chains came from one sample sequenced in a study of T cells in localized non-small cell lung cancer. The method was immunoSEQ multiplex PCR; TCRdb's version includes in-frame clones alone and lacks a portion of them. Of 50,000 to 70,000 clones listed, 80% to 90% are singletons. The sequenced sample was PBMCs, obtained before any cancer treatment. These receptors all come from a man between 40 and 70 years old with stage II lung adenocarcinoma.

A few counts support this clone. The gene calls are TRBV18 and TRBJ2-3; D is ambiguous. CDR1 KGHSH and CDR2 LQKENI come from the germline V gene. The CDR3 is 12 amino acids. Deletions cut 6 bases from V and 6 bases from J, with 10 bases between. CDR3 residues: CASSSIRDTQYF. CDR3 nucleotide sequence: TGTGCCAGCTCCTCCATACGGGATACGCAGTATTTT.

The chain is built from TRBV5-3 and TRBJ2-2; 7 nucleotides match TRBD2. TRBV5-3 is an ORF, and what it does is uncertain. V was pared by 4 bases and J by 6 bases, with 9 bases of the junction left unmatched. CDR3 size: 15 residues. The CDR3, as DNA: TGTGCCAGAAGCCCGGCGGGGCGGGAGCCCGGGGAGCTGTTTTTT. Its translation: CARSPAGREPGELFF.

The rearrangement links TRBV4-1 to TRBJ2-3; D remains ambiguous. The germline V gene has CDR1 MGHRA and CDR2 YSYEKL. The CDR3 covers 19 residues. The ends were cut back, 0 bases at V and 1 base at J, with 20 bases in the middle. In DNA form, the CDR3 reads TGCGCCAGCAGCCAAGACCCCCTTGGGGTAATAGACGGCACAGATACGCAGTATTTT. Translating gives CASSQDPLGVIDGTDTQYF.

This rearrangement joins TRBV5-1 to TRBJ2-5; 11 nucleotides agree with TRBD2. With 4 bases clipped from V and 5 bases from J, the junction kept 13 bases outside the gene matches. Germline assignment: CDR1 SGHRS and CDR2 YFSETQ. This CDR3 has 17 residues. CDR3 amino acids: CASSPGTSGLPVETQYF. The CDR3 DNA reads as TGCGCCAGCAGCCCGGGGACTAGCGGCCTCCCGGTGGAGACCCAGTACTTC.

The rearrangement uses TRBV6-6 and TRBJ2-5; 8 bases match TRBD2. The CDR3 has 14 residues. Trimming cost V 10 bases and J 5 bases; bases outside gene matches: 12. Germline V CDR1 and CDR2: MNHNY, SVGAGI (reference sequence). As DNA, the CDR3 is TGTGCCATCCACTCTGGGGTAGCGGGGGAGACCCAGTACTTC. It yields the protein CAIHSGVAGETQYF.

The CDR3 loop reads CASSLGVWGNTEAFF. In DNA form, the CDR3 reads TGTGCCAGCAGCCTAGGGGTCTGGGGGAACACTGAAGCTTTCTTT. The rearrangement links TRBV7-9 to TRBJ1-1; D possibly corresponds to TRBD1 (5 bases). The CDR3 is 15 residues long. Deletions cut 5 bases from V and 1 base from J, with 14 bases between. Germline V gene sequence: CDR1 SEHNR, CDR2 FQNEAQ (reference sequence). The whole variable domain, remainder taken from reference TRBV7-9 and TRBJ1-1, is DTGVSQNPRHKITKRGQNVTFRCDPISEHNRLYWYRQTLGQGPEFLTYFQNEAQLEKSRLLSDRFSAERPKGSFSTLEIQRTEQGDSAMYLCASSLGVWGNTEAFFGQGTRLTVV.

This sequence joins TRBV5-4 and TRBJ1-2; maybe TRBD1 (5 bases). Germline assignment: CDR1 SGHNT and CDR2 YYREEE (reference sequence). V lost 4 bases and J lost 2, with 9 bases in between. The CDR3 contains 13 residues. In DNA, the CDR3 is TGTGCCAGCAGCCCGGACAACAACTATGGCTACACCTTC. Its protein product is CASSPDNNYGYTF. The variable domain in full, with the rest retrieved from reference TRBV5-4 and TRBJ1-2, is ETGVTQSPTHLIKTRGQQVTLRCSSQSGHNTVSWYQQALGQGPQFIFQYYREEENGRGNFPPRFSGLQFPNYSSELNVNALELDDSALYLCASSPDNNYGYTFGSGTRLTVV.

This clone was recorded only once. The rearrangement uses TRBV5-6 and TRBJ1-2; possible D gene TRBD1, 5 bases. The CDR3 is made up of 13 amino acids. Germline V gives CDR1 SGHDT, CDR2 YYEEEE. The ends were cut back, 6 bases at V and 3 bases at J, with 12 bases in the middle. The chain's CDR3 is CASTPGGDYGYTF. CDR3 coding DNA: TGTGCCAGCACCCCGGGGGGGGACTATGGCTACACCTTC.

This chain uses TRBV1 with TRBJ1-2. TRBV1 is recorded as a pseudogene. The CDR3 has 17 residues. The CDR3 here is CTSSGRGVRGPHYGYTF. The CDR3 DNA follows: TGCACCAGCAGCGGCCGTGGTGTCAGAGGTCCTCACTATGGCTACACCTTC.

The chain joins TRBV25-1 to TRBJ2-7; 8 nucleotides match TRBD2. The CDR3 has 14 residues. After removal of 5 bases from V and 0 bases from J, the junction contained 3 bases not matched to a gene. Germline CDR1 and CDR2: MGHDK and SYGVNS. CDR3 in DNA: TGTGCCAGCAGTAAGCGGGGGAGCTCCTACGAGCAGTACTTC. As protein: CASSKRGSSYEQYF.

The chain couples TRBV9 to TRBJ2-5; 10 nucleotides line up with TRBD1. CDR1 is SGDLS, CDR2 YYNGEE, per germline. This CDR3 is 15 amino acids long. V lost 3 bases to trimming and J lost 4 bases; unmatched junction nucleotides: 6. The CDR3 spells CASSAGTGVGETQYF. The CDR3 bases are TGTGCCAGCAGCGCCGGGACAGGGGTTGGAGAGACCCAGTACTTC.

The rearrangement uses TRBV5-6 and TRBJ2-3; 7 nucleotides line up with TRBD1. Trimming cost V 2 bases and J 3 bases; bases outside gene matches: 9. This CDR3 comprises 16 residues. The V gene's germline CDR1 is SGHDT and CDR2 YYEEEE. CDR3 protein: CASSLFDREITDTQYF. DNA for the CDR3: TGTGCCAGCAGCTTATTCGACAGGGAGATTACAGATACGCAGTATTTT. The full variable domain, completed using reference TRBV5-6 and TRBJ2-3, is DAGVTQSPTHLIKTRGQQVTLRCSPKSGHDTVSWYQQALGQGPQFIFQYYEEEERQRGNFPDRFSGHQFPNYSSELNVNALLLGDSALYLCASSLFDREITDTQYFGPGTRLTVL.

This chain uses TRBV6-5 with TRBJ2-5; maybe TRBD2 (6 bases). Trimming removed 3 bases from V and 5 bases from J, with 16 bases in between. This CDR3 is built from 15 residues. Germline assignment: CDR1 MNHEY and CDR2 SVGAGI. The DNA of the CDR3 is TGTGCCAGCAGTTATGGCGGGGTTGGGGGGGAGACCCAGTACTTC. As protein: CASSYGGVGGETQYF.

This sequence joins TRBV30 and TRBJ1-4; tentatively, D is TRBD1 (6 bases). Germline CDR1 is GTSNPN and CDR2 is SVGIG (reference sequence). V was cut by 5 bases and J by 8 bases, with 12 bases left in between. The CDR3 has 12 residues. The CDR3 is CAWGAGVEKLFF. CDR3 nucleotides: TGTGCCTGGGGGGCAGGGGTGGAAAAACTGTTTTTT.

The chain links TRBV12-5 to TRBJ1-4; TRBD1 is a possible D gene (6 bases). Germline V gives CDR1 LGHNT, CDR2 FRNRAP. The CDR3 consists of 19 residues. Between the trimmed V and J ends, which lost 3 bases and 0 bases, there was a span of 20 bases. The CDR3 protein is CASGFNLDGQLPTNEKLFF. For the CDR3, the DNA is TGTGCTAGTGGTTTCAACCTCGATGGACAGCTTCCAACTAATGAAAAACTGTTTTTT.

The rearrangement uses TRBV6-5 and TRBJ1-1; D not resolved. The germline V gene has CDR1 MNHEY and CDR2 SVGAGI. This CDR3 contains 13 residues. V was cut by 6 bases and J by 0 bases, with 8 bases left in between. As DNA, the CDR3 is TGTGCCAGCAGGGGGTATATGAACACTGAAGCTTTCTTT. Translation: CASRGYMNTEAFF.

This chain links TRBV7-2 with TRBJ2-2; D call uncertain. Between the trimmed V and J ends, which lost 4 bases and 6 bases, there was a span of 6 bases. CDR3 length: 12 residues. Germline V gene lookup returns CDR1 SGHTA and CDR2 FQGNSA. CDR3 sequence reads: CASSSYSGELFF. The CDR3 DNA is TGTGCCAGCAGCTCCTACTCCGGGGAGCTGTTTTTT.

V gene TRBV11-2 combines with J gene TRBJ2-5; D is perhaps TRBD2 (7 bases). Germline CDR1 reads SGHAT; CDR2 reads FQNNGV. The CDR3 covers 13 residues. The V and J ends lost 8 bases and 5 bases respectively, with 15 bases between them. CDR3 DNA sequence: TGTGCCAGCGATAGGGGGGGTTCGGAGACCCAGTACTTC. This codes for CASDRGGSETQYF.

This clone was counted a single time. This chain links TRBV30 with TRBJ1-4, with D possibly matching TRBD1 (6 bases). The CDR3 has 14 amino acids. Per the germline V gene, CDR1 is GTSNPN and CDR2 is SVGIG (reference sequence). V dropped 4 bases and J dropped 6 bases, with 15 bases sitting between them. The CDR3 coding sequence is TGTGCCTGGAATAGTGGGGGCGTGCATGAAAAACTGTTTTTT. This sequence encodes CAWNSGGVHEKLFF.

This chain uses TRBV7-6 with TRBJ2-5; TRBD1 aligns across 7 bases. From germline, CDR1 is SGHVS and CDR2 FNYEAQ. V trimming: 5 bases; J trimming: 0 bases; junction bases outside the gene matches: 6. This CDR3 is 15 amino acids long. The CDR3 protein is CASSHYRGNQETQYF. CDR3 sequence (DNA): TGTGCCAGCAGCCACTACAGGGGAAACCAAGAGACCCAGTACTTC.

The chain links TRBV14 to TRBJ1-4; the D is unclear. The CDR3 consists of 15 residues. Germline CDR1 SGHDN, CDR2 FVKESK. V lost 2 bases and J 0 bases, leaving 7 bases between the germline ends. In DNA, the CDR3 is TGTGCCAGCAGCCAATACGTTGCAACTAATGAAAAACTGTTTTTT. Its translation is CASSQYVATNEKLFF. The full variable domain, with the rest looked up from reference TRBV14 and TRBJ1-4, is EAGVTQFPSHSVIEKGQTVTLRCDPISGHDNLYWYRRVMGKEIKFLLHFVKESKQDESGMPNNRFLAERTGGTYSTLKVQPAELEDSGVYFCASSQYVATNEKLFFGSGTQLSVL.

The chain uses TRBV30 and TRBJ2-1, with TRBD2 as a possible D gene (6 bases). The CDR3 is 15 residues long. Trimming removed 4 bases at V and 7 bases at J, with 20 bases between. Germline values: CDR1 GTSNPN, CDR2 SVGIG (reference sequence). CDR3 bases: TGTGCCTGGAAGGATCCCGGGACTCGGGGGAATGAGCAGTTCTTC. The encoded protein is CAWKDPGTRGNEQFF.

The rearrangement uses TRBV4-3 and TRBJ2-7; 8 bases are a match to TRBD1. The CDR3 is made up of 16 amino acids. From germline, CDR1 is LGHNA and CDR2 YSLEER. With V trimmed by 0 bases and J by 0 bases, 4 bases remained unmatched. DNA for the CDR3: TGCGCCAGCAGCCAAGAGCCCGGACAGGGCTCCTACGAGCAGTACTTC. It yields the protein CASSQEPGQGSYEQYF.

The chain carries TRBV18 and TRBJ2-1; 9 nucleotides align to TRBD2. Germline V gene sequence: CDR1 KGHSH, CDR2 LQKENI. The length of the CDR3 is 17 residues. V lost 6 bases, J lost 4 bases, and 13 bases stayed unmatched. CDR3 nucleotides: TGTGCCAGCTCCTACGGACTAGCGCCTATACATTACAATGAGCAGTTCTTC. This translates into CASSYGLAPIHYNEQFF.

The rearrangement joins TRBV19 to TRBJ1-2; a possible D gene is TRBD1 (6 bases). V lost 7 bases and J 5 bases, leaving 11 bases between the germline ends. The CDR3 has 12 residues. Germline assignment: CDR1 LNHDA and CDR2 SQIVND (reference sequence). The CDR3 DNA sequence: TGTGCCAGTACTTCAGGGGTTTATGGCTACACCTTC. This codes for CASTSGVYGYTF.

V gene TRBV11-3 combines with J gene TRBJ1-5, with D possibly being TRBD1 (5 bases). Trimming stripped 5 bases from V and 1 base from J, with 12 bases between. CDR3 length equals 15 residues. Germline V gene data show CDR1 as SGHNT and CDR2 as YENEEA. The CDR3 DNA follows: TGTGCCAGCAGCCTCGGGACGCGAAGCAATCAGCCCCAGCATTTT. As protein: CASSLGTRSNQPQHF. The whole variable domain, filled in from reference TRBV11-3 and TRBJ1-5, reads EAGVVQSPRYKIIEKKQPVAFWCNPISGHNTLYWYLQNLGQGPELLIRYENEEAVDDSQLPKDRFSAERLKGVDSTLKIQPAELGDSAVYLCASSLGTRSNQPQHFGDGTRLSIL.

The CDR3 bases are TGTGCCAGCAGCGTAGGGAACAGGCCAGAGCAGTACTTC. Its translation is CASSVGNRPEQYF. The chain carries TRBV9 and TRBJ2-7, with D perhaps matching TRBD1 (5 bases). The germline CDR1 and CDR2 sequences are SGDLS and YYNGEE. V was cut by 0 bases and J by 7 bases, with 11 bases left in between. The CDR3 covers 13 residues.

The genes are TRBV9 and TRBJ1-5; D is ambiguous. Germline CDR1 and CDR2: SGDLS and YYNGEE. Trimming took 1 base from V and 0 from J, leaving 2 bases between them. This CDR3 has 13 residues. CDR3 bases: TGTGCCAGCAGCGTAAATAGCAATCAGCCCCAGCATTTT. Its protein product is CASSVNSNQPQHF.

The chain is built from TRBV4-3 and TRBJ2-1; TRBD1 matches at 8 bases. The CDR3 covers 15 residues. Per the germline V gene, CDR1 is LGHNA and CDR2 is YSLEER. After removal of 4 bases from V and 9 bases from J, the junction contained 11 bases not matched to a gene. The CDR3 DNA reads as TGCGCCAGCAGCCGAGGACAGGGCCCCTCTGGTGAGCAGTTCTTC. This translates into CASSRGQGPSGEQFF.

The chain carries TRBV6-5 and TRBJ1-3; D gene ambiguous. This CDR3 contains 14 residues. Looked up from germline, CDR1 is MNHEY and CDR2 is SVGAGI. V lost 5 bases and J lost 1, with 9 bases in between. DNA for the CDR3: TGTGCCAGCAGTCGCGGGCCATCTGGAAACACCATATATTTT. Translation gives CASSRGPSGNTIYF.

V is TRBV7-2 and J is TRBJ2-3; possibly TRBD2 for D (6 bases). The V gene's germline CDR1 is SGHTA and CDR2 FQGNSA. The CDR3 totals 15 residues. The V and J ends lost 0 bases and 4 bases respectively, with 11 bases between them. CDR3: CASSLAGGGADTQYF. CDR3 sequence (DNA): TGTGCCAGCAGCTTAGCGGGAGGTGGGGCAGATACGCAGTATTTT.

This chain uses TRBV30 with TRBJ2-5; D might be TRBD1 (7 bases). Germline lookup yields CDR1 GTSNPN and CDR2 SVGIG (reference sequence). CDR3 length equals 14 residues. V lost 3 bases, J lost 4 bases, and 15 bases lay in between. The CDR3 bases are TGTGCCTGGAGCAATGGAGGGGGCGGAGAGACCCAGTACTTC. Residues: CAWSNGGGGETQYF.